This T cell receptor (beta chain) was observed in a study of blood T cells in healthy people across ages (dated by TCRdb to about 2015). About the full investigation: In model experiments, template switching captured roughly one uniquely barcoded TCR beta cDNA molecule for every two T cells. To track age-related changes in TCR beta repertoire diversity, the study relied on deep sequencing normalized with unique cDNA molecular identifiers. Four age groups were formed from the donors: young (average 16 years), middle-aged (just under 40), aged (approximately 60) and long-lived (about 75). Using the same blood draw, the study looked at two additional independent replicas of 1 million unique cDNA reads for two donors, one aged 18 to 29 and the other aged 80 or older. To avoid experimental bias, donors of different ages were randomly spread across the sequencing lanes.

The library relied on 5' RACE. Sequencing took place on an Illumina HiSeq 2500. A second PCR of roughly 6 to 11 cycles was run with a J-beta primer mix and a sample-barcoded 5' primer. Each TCR beta cDNA molecule received a unique molecular identifier from a template-switch 5' adaptor carrying 12 random nucleotides. Each sample yielded at least 2.5 million CDR3-containing paired-end reads. First-strand cDNA was synthesized from all RNA with the Mint cDNA synthesis kit, primed by a TRBC-specific oligonucleotide. Following uracil-DNA glycosylase treatment, all cDNA underwent a first 18-cycle PCR with the universal primers M1SS and BC2_uni_R. The published analysis was carried out like this. Normalization of each sample was performed by random selection of 1 million high-quality reads, each carrying a distinct molecular identifier. Instead of being binned into consensus sequences, reads that shared molecular identifiers were thrown out. CDR3 identification, clonotype clustering and error correction used MiTCR with a Q25 quality threshold and the strictest error-elimination algorithm. Lower-bound total TCR beta diversity was estimated with a nonparametric unseen species model using Euler transformation. Through fastp at Q25 and MiXCR, TCRdb rebuilt clones from the public reads, retaining in-frame beta chains. Identical CDR3 proteins give one entry, which carries the most common genes and DNA. In this record, the V and J calls reflect TCRdb's handling and not the investigators' own analysis. The sample profile shows about 640,000 distinct CDR3 sequences; roughly 50% of them were found once. Jointly, the top ten make up 30% to 45% of the sample.

The research as a whole found: The long-lived group showed more naive CD4+ T cells, fewer expanded clones and increased TCR diversity than the aged group, suggesting age selection. Estimates of total diversity based on one million sequenced T cells were considered lower bounds and underestimates. As age increased, observed TCR beta diversity per million T cells dropped in a roughly linear way, and a significant reduction was already evident by age about 40. Because the CMV infection status of the donors was unknown, age-related changes in expanded clonotypes may potentially have been confounded. Observed TCR beta diversity correlated strongly with the percentage of naive T cells measured by flow cytometry. Bulk unsorted PBMC profiling prevented conclusive comparison of naive and antigen-experienced compartments.

There are 17 amino acids in the CDR3, from cysteine to phenylalanine inclusive. The kept DNA is CDR3 alone, 51 bases in frame from the first base. For CDR1 and CDR2, the germline V gene lists SGHVS and FQNEAQ. Germline trimming: 5 bases from V, 5 bases from J; junction bases outside gene matches: 9. As to this clonotype: Its antigen remains unidentified. No per-base quality is available; no much larger clone lies one base away.

The 39 donors, aged about 6 to 95 years, were systemically healthy Caucasian individuals from Russia. Each donor gave ten milliliters of peripheral blood, collected into EDTA-treated Vacutainer tubes. Ficoll-Paque density-gradient centrifugation was used to isolate PBMCs, with at least 6.5 million per sample. Trizol reagent was used to extract total RNA from PBMCs, with at least 6 micrograms per sample. The percentages of naive CD45RAhigh/CD27high T cells were determined by flow cytometry on a PBMC aliquot from every donor. This sequence was found in a man in his fifties or sixties in good health. The rearranged segments are TRBV7-8 and TRBJ2-3, with 14 central nucleotides matching TRBD2. The sample comprised blood. This receptor carries the CDR3 CASSPRTSGGQGDTQYF. DNA sequence: TGTGCCAGCAGCCCCCGGACTAGCGGGGGGCAAGGAGATACGCAGTATTTT. Outside the CDR3, residues come from the reference TRBV7-8 and TRBJ2-3 proteins, so the full variable domain is: GAGVSQSPRYKVAKRGQDVALRCDPISGHVSLFWYQQALGQGPEFLTYFQNEAQLDKSGLPSDRFFAERPEGSVSTLKIQRTQQEDSAVYLCASSPRTSGGQGDTQYFGPGTRLTVL.